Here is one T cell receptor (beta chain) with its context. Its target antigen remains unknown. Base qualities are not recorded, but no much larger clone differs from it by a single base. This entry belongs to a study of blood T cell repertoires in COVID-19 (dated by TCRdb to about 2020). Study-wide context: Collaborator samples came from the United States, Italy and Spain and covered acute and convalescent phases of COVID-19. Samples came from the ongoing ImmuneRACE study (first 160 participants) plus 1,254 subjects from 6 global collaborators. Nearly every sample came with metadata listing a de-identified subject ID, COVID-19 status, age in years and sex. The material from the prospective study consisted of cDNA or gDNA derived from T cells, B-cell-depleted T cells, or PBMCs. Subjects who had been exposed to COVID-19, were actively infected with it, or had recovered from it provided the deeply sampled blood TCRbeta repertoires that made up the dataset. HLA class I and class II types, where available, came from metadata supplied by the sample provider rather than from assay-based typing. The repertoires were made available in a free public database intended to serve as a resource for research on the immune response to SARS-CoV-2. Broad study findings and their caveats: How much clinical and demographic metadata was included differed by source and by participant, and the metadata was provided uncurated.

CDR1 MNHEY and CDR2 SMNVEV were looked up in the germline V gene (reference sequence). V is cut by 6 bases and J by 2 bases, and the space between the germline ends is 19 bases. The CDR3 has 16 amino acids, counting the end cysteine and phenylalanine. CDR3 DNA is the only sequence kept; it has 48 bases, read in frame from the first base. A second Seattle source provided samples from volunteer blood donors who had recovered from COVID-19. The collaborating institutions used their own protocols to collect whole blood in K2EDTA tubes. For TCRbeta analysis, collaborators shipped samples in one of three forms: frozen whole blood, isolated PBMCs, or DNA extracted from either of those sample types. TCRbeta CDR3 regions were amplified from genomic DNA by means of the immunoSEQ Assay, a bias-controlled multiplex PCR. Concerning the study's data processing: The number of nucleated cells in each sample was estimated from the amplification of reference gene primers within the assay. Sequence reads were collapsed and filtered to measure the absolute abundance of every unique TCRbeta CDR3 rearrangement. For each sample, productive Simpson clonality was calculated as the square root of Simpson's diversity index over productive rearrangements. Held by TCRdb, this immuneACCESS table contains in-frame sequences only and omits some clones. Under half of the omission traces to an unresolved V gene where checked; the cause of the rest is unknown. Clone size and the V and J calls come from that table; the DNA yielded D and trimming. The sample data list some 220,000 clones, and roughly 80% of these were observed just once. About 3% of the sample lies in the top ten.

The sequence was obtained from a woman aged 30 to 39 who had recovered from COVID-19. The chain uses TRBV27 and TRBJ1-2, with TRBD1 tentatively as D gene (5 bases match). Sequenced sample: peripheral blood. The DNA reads TGTGCCAGCAGCCCCGCTCGACGCCGGGGGAACTATGGCTACACCTTC. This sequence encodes CASSPARRRGNYGYTF.